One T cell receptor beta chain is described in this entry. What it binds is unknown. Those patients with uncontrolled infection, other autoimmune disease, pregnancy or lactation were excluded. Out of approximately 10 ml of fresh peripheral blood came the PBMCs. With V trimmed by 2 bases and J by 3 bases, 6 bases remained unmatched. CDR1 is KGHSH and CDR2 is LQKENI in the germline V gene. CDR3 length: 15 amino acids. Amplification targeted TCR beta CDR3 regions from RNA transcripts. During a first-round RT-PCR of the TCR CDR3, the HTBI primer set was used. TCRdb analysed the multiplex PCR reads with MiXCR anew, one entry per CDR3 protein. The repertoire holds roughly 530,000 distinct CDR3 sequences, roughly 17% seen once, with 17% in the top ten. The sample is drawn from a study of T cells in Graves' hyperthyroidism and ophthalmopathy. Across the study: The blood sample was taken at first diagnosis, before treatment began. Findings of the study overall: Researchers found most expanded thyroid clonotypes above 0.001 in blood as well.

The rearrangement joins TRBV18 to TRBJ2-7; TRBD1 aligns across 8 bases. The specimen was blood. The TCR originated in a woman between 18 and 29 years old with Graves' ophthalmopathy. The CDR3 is CASSPGQGRNYEQYF. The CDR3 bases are TGTGCCAGCTCACCAGGACAGGGCCGTAACTACGAGCAGTACTTC.